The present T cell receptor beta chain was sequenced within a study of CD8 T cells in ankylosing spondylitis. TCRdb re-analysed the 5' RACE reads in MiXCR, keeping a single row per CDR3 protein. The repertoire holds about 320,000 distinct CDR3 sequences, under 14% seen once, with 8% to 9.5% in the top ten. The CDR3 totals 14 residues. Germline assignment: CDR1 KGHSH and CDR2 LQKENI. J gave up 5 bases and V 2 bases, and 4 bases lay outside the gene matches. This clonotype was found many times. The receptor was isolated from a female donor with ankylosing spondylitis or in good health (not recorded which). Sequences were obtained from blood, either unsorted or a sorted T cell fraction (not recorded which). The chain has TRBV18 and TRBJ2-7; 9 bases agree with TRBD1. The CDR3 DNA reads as TGTGCCAGCTCACCAGGGACAGGGAACAACGAGCAGTACTTC. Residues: CASSPGTGNNEQYF. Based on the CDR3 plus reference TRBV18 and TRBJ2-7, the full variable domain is NAGVMQNPRHLVRRRGQEARLRCSPMKGHSHVYWYRQLPEEGLKFMVYLQKENIIDESGMPKERFSAEFPKEGPSILRIQQVVRGDSAAYFCASSPGTGNNEQYFGPGTRLTVT.